The source of this T cell receptor (beta chain) is a study of blood T cell repertoires in COVID-19. Germline V CDR1 and CDR2: GTSNPN, SVGIG (reference sequence). The CDR3 consists of 15 residues. Trimming pared 2 bases from V and 0 bases from J, leaving 11 bases between. Clones were read by immunoSEQ multiplex PCR, and TCRdb kept only the in-frame ones, dropping some. This sample carries some 120,000 clones, 81% of them seen once, and the ten largest clones take roughly a sixth. The chain uses TRBV30 and TRBJ1-3; no definite D call. The sequence derives from a man aged 30 to 39 with COVID-19, enrolled during active disease. The sequenced material came from peripheral blood. CDR3 DNA sequence: TGTGCCTGGAGTCCCGAATTTAGCTCTGGAAACACCATATATTTT. Protein product: CAWSPEFSSGNTIYF.